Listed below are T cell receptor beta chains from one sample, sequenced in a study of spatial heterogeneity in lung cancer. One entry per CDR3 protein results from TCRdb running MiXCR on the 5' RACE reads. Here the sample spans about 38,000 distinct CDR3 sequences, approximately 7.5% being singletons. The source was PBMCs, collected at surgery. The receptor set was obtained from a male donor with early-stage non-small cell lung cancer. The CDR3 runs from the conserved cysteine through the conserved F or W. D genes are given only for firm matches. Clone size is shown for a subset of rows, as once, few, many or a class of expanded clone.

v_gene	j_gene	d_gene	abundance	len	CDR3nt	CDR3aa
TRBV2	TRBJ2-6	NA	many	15	TGTGCCAGCAGTGGGTACGGGGCTGGGGCCAACGTCCTGACTTTC	CASSGYGAGANVLTF
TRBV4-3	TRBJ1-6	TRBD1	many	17	TGCGCCAGCAGCCAAGATTTACGGCAGGGGGGTAATTCACCCCTCCACTTT	CASSQDLRQGGNSPLHF
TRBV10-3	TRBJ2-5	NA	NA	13	TGTGCCATCAGTGAAGAGCCGGGAGAGACCCAGTACTTC	CAISEEPGETQYF
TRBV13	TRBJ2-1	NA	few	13	TGTGCCAGCAGCATACGACAGTACAATGAGCAGTTCTTC	CASSIRQYNEQFF
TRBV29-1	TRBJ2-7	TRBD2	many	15	TGCAGCGTTGATGGGACTAGCGGGGGGGCCTACGAGCAGTACTTC	CSVDGTSGGAYEQYF
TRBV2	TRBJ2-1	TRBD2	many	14	TGTGCCAGCACCGGGAGGACAAACCCGTATGAGCAGTTCTTC	CASTGRTNPYEQFF
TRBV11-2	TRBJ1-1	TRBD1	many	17	TGTGCCAGCAGCCGTATAGACTACAGGGGACTCGGCACTGAAGCTTTCTTT	CASSRIDYRGLGTEAFF
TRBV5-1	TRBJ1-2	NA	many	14	TGCGCCAGCGGTAACTGGACCCGAGGGGGTGGCTACACCTTC	CASGNWTRGGGYTF
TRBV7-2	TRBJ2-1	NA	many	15	TGTGCCAGCAGCCGCTCCGGGACGGAATACAATGAGCAGTTCTTC	CASSRSGTEYNEQFF
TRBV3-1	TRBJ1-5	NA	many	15	TGTGCCAGCAGCCAAGGGACAATCGACAATCAGCCCCAGCATTTT	CASSQGTIDNQPQHF
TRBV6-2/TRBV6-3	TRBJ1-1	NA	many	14	TGTGCCAGCAGAGAGGCTGGGCGCGGGACTGAAGCTTTCTTT	CASREAGRGTEAFF
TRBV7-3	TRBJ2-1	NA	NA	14	TGTGCCAGCAGCTTAGTGGGAGGCCACAATGAGCAGTTCTTC	CASSLVGGHNEQFF
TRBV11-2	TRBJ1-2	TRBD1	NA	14	TGTGCCAGCAGCTTAGTTGCGCCAGGGGGCGGCTACACCTTC	CASSLVAPGGGYTF
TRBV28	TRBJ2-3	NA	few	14	TGTGCCAGCAGTCCGTTCGTCAGCACAGATACGCAGTATTTT	CASSPFVSTDTQYF
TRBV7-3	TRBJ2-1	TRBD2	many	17	TGTGCCAGCAGCCCCCTGGGAGGCGGGAGAGGGTACAATGAGCAGTTCTTC	CASSPLGGGRGYNEQFF
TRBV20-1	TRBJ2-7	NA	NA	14	TGCAGTGCTAGAGATCTGGAGACAACCTACGAGCAGTACTTC	CSARDLETTYEQYF
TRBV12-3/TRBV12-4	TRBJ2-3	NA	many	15	TGTGCCAGCAGTTTAGCTTCCGGGAGTAAAGATACGCAGTATTTT	CASSLASGSKDTQYF
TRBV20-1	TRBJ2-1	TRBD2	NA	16	TGCAGTGCTGACATCAAGACTAGCGGGAGGAACAATGAGCAGTTCTTC	CSADIKTSGRNNEQFF
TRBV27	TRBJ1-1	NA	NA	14	TGTGCCAGCAGTGAACAGCGACTGAACACTGAAGCTTTCTTT	CASSEQRLNTEAFF
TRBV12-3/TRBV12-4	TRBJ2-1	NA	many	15	TGTGCCAGCAGCCCTACGGGGCTAATATACAATGAGCAGTTCTTC	CASSPTGLIYNEQFF
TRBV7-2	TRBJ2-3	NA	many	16	TGTGCCAGCAGCTTAGTGGGCGGGCCCGGGACAGATACGCAGTATTTT	CASSLVGGPGTDTQYF
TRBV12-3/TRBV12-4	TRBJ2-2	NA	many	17	TGTGCCAGCAGTGCGCCCCCCGGGACGGCGGGCGCCGGGGAGCTGTTTTTT	CASSAPPGTAGAGELFF
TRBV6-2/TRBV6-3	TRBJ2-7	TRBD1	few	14	TGTGCCAGCAGTCCGACAGGGAAGGGCTACGAGCAGTACTTC	CASSPTGKGYEQYF
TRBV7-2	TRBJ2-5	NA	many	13	TGTGCCAGCAGCGGAGGGGGCAAAGAGACCCAGTACTTC	CASSGGGKETQYF
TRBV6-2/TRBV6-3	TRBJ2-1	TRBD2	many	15	TGTGCCAGCGCTCGGCTAGCGGGAGCGAACAATGAGCAGTTCTTC	CASARLAGANNEQFF
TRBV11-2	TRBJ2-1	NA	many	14	TGTGCCAGCACCATCTCGGGCCCTTACAATGAGCAGTTCTTC	CASTISGPYNEQFF
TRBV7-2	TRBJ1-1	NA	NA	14	TGTGCCAGCAGCTTATCACGGGGGAACACTGAAGCTTTCTTT	CASSLSRGNTEAFF
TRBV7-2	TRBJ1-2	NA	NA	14	TGTGCCAGCAGCTTAACGCCGTCGCTCTATGGCTACACCTTC	CASSLTPSLYGYTF
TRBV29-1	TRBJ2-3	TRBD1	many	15	TGCAGCGTTGAAAGGACAGGGGTGTCAACAGATACGCAGTATTTT	CSVERTGVSTDTQYF
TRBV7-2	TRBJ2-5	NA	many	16	TGTGCCAGCAGCCCTAACCAACCGCAGGGCGGAGAGACCCAGTACTTC	CASSPNQPQGGETQYF
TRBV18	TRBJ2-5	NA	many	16	TGTGCCAGCTCACCTTTGGGGCCCACACCACAAGAGACCCAGTACTTC	CASSPLGPTPQETQYF
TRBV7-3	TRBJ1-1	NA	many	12	TGTGCCAGCAGCTTATCGGGGGCTGAAGCTTTCTTT	CASSLSGAEAFF
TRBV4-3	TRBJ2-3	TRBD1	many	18	TGCGCCAGCAGCCAGAGGCTATCCGGGACAGGGGGAACAGATACGCAGTATTTT	CASSQRLSGTGGTDTQYF
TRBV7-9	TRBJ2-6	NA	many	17	TGTGCCAGCAGGGAAAACAGTTTAGACTCTGGGGCCAACGTCCTGACTTTC	CASRENSLDSGANVLTF
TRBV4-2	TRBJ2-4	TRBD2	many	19	TGTGCCAGCAGCCAGCGGCCTAGCGGGGGGTCCCGGGCCAAAAACATTCAGTACTTC	CASSQRPSGGSRAKNIQYF
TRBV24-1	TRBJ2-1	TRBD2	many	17	TGTGCCACCAGTGATCTCCCTAGCGGAGACACTAGGGTTGAGCAGTTCTTC	CATSDLPSGDTRVEQFF
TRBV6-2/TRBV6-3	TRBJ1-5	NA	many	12	TGTGCCAGCAGTCTCCAGGGTCAGCCCCAGCATTTT	CASSLQGQPQHF
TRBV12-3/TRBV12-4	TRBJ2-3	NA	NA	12	TGTGCCAGCAGGGCGGTCGAAGCCCCGCAGTATTTT	CASRAVEAPQYF
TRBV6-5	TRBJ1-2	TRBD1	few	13	TGTGCCAGCAGGGGACAGAATCTCTATGGCTACACCTTC	CASRGQNLYGYTF
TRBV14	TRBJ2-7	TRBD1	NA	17	TGTGCCAGCAGCCAACCGGGACAGGGGCCCTCTAGGGGAGAGCAGTACTTC	CASSQPGQGPSRGEQYF
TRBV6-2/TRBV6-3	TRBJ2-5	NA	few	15	TGTGCCAGCCGGGCGGCGGCGTTAGGCCAAGAGACCCAGTACTTC	CASRAAALGQETQYF
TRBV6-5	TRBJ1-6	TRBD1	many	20	TGTGCCAGCAGTTCCCTCTACGGACAGGGGATGTCCCCCTATAATTCACCCCTCCACTTT	CASSSLYGQGMSPYNSPLHF
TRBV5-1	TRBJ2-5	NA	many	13	TGCGCCAGCAGCCGGGAACGGCGAGAGACCCAGTACTTC	CASSRERRETQYF
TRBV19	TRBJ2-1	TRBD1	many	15	TGTGCCAGTAGCCCCGGGACAGGGACAAGGGATGAGCAGTTCTTC	CASSPGTGTRDEQFF
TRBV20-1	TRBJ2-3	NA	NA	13	TGCAGTGCCGGACCAGGACTTAGAGATACGCAGTATTTT	CSAGPGLRDTQYF
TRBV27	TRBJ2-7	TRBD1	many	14	TGTGCCAGCAGTCCGGGACAGATATCCTACGAGCAGTACTTC	CASSPGQISYEQYF
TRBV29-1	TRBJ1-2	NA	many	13	TGCAGCGTTGTATTACCGGGAAACTATGGCTACACCTTC	CSVVLPGNYGYTF
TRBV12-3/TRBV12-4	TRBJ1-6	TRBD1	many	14	TGTGCCAGCACCCGACAGGGAAAGAATTCACCCCTCCACTTT	CASTRQGKNSPLHF
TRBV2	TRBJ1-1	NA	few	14	TGTGCCAGCAGTGTTAGACTCTTGAACACTGAAGCTTTCTTT	CASSVRLLNTEAFF
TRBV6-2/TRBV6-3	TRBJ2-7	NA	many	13	TGTGCCAGCAGCCTCGTGGGGGATTCCGAGCAGTACTTC	CASSLVGDSEQYF
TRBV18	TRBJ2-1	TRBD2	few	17	TGTGCCAGCTCACCTCTAGCGGGAGGAGACAGTTACAATGAGCAGTTCTTC	CASSPLAGGDSYNEQFF
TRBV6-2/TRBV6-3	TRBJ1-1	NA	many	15	TGTGCCAGCAGCCGGGACGGACGAATGAACACTGAAGCTTTCTTT	CASSRDGRMNTEAFF
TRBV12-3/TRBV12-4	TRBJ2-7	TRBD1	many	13	TGTGCCAGCAGACAACAGGGGGGCTACGAGCAGTACTTC	CASRQQGGYEQYF
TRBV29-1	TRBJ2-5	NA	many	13	TGCAGCGTGGAACAGGGACCCCAAGAGACCCAGTACTTC	CSVEQGPQETQYF
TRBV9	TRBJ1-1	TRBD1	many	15	TGTGCCAGCAGCCCCCACGGCGACAGGGTATCTGAAGCTTTCTTT	CASSPHGDRVSEAFF
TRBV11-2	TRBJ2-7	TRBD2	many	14	TGTGCCAGCAGCTTAGATTTTAGCGGGGGCGAGCAGTACTTC	CASSLDFSGGEQYF
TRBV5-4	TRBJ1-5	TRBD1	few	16	TGTGCCAGCAGCTTTGGGGGACAGGGCGTAAATCAGCCCCAGCATTTT	CASSFGGQGVNQPQHF
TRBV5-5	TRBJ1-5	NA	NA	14	TGTGCCAGCAGCCCGGGACACCCAAATCAGCCCCAGCATTTT	CASSPGHPNQPQHF
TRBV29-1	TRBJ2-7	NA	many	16	TGCAGCGGCGCGCTCACAGGACAGGGAGGGGGGCACGAGCAGTACTTC	CSGALTGQGGGHEQYF
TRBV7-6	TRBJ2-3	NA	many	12	TGTGCCAGCAGCACCCAGTCAGATACGCAGTATTTT	CASSTQSDTQYF